The 4 T cell receptor beta chains below come from one sample, sequenced in a study of T cells after yellow fever vaccination (dated by TCRdb to the late 2010s). The method behind the library was 5' RACE. Sequencing took place on an Illumina HiSeq 2500. TCRdb reprocessing: public reads trimmed at Q25 with fastp, clones called with MiXCR, in-frame beta chains kept. One record per CDR3 amino acid sequence lists the most common genes and DNA. The sample table shows 20,000 to 25,000 distinct CDR3 sequences, and 3.4% are seen once. The ten top clones hold around 0.95% of the sample. The sample's treatment or condition label, decoded: live attenuated yellow fever vaccine strain. The sequencing used PBMCs, either bulk or a sorted T-cell subset (CD4+, CD8+, memory, or dextramer-sorted; not recorded which), collected about 41 days after the first yellow fever vaccination. The receptors originated from a man younger than 35 who received the YFV17D yellow fever vaccine.

This clonotype was counted ten times or more. The chain has TRBV5-1 and TRBJ2-3; D tentatively fits TRBD1 or TRBD2 (6 bases each). Germline V CDR1 and CDR2: SGHRS, YFSETQ. Deletions cut 4 bases from V and 0 bases from J, with 12 bases between. The length of the CDR3 is 15 residues. The CDR3 DNA follows: TGCGCCAGCAGCCCGTGGGGGGCCAGCACAGATACGCAGTATTTT. Its protein product is CASSPWGASTDTQYF.

This clonotype was recorded at least ten times. This rearrangement joins TRBV5-1 to TRBJ2-7; D possibly matches TRBD1 or TRBD2 (5 bases each). Germline CDR1 is SGHRS and CDR2 is YFSETQ. The CDR3 consists of 15 residues. Between the trimmed V and J ends, which lost 5 bases and 3 bases, there was a span of 18 bases. Written as DNA, the CDR3 is TGCGCCAGCAGAAGTTCGGCAGGGACCTACTACGAGCAGTACTTC. As protein: CASRSSAGTYYEQYF.

This clonotype was counted at least ten times. V and J are TRBV15 and TRBJ2-7; TRBD1 matches 10 bases. Germline V gene sequence: CDR1 LNHNV, CDR2 YYDKDF (reference sequence). V trimming: 3 bases; J trimming: 6 bases; junction bases outside the gene matches: 2. The CDR3 loop spans 13 amino acids. CDR3 region: CATSRDRGAEQYV. As DNA, the CDR3 is TGTGCCACCAGCAGGGACAGGGGGGCCGAGCAGTACGTC.

This clonotype occurred many times. The CDR3 sequence is CATSELRARGQETQYF. The CDR3 nucleotides are TGTGCCACCAGTGAGCTCAGGGCGAGGGGCCAAGAGACCCAGTACTTC. The chain recombines TRBV24-1 with TRBJ2-5, with D tentatively TRBD1 or TRBD2 (5 bases each). V lost 4 bases to trimming and J lost 1 base, with 15 bases between them. Germline lookup yields CDR1 KGHDR and CDR2 SFDVKD. The CDR3 totals 16 residues.